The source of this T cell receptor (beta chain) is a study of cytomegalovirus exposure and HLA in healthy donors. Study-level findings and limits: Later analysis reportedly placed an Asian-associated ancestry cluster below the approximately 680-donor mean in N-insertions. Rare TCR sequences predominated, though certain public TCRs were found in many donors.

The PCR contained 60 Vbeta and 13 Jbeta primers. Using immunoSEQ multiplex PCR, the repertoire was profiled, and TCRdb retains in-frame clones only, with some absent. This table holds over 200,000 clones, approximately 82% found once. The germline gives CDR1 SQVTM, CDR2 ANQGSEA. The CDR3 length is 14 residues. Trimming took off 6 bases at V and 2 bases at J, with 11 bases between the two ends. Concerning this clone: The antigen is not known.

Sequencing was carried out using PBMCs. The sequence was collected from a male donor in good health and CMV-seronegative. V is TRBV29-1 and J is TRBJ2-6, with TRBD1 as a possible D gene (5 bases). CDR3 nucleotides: TGCAGCGTAACCGACAGCCCTGGGGCCAACGTCCTGACTTTC. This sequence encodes CSVTDSPGANVLTF.